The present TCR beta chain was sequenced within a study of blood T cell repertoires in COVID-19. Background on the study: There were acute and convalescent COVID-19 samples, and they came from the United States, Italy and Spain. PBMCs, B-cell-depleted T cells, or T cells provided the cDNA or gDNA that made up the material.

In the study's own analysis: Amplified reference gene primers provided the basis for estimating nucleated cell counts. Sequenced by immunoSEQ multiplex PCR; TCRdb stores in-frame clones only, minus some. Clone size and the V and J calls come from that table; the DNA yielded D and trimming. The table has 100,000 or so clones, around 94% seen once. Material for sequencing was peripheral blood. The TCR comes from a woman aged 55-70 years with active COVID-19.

CDR3 sequence: CAWSVYGTSGRAGDEQFF. The CDR3 DNA reads as TGTGCCTGGAGTGTTTATGGGACTAGCGGGAGGGCCGGGGATGAGCAGTTCTTC. The chain joins TRBV30 to TRBJ2-1; 16 bases map to TRBD2. This CDR3 is 18 amino acids long. Germline V gene lookup returns CDR1 GTSNPN and CDR2 SVGIG (reference sequence). V was clipped by 0 bases and J by 8 bases; unmatched bases: 10.